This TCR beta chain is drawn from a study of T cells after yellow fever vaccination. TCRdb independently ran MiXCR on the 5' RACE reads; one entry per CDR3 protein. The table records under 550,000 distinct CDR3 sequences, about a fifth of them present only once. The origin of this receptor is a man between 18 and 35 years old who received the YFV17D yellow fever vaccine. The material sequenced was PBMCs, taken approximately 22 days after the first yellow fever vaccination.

CDR3 sequence: CASSPTGTSGRADTQYF. The CDR3 DNA follows: TGTGCCAGCAGCCCCACCGGGACTAGCGGTCGGGCAGATACGCAGTATTTT. The chain carries TRBV7-9 and TRBJ2-3; TRBD2 matches 11 bases. The germline V gene encodes CDR1 SEHNR and CDR2 FQNEAQ (reference sequence). V was pared by 5 bases and J by 4 bases, with 11 bases of the junction left unmatched. This CDR3 region has 17 residues.